The clone carrying this T cell receptor (beta chain) was observed many times. Its specificity is not known. These data originate in a study of read filtering for tumor transcriptome and immune sequencing. On the study more broadly: RNA-seq yielded only about 85 to 1273 TCR reads, IR-seq about 4 to 11 million.

General study findings and limits: In IR-seq, single-read clonotypes were approximately 83% of clonotypes but around 3.5% of reads. Compared with RNA-seq, IR-seq gave much higher clonotype depth and reliability.

The CDR3 is 13 amino acids. Looked up from germline, CDR1 is DFQATT and CDR2 is SNEGSKA (reference sequence). V shed 0 bases and J shed 4 bases, with 10 bases lying between them. This library used around 0.4 ug RNA and molecular barcoded adaptors spanning alpha/delta and beta/gamma chains. TCRdb recomputed calls from the reads with MiXCR, one row per CDR3 protein. The table has 85,000 to 100,000 distinct CDR3 sequences, roughly a fifth seen once. The rearrangement uses TRBV20-1 and TRBJ2-7; the D is unclear. This TCR came from a donor over 35 with multiple myeloma. The sequenced sample consisted of a population of CD138-negative cells sorted from bone marrow. This chain's CDR3 is CSARDRTAYEQYF. The CDR3 coding sequence is TGCAGTGCTAGAGATCGCACAGCGTACGAGCAGTACTTC.